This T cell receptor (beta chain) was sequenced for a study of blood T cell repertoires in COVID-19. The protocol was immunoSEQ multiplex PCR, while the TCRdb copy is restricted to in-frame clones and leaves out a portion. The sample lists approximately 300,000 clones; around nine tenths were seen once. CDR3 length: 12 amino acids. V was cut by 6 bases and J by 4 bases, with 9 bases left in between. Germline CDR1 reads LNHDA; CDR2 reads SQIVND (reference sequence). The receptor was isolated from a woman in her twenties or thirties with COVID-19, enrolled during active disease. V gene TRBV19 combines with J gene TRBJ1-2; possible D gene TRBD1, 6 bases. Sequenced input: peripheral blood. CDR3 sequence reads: CASRKGGYGYTF. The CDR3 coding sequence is TGTGCCAGTAGAAAAGGGGGCTATGGCTACACCTTC.